Each of the 28 T cell receptor beta chains below was sequenced from the same sample in a study of blood T cells in healthy people across ages. Primed by a sample-barcoded 5' primer and a J-beta primer mix, a second PCR proceeded for 7 to 11 cycles. Each CDR3 protein is one row after TCRdb ran MiXCR on the 5' RACE reads. Among fewer than 750,000 distinct CDR3 sequences, more than 45% were seen once, and the ten largest hold 13%. The sequenced material came from blood. These receptor sequences come from a woman of 80 years or more in good health.

About this clonotype: Just one base apart from a much larger clone, this may be a read error. The gene calls are TRBV7-9 and TRBJ1-6; D is perhaps TRBD1 (5 bases). V was cut by 10 bases and J by 5 bases, with 15 bases left in between. Germline loops: CDR1 SEHNR, CDR2 FQNEAQ (reference sequence). The CDR3 has 14 residues. DNA for the CDR3: TGTGCCAACTCATCGGGGGGACATAATTCACCCCTCCACTTT. This encodes CANSSGGHNSPLHF.

This clonotype was detected many times. The gene calls are TRBV20-1 and TRBJ2-2; no definite D call. The germline gives CDR1 DFQATT, CDR2 SNEGSKA (reference sequence). This CDR3 spans 13 amino acids. Trimming took 4 bases from V and 4 from J, leaving 10 bases between them. In DNA, the CDR3 is TGCAGTGCTATCTCCTATATCACCGGGGAGCTGTTTTTT. Its translation: CSAISYITGELFF.

This clonotype was detected only a few times. Since a much larger clone is just one base distant, this may be a read error. The DNA for the CDR3 is TGCGCCGGCAGCTTGAACCCGGGCCGTGGCTACACCTTC. Amino acid sequence: CAGSLNPGRGYTF. The rearrangement links TRBV5-1 to TRBJ1-2; no firm D call. CDR3 size: 13 residues. The germline gives CDR1 SGHRS, CDR2 YFSETQ.

This chain joins TRBV28 and TRBJ2-2; D ambiguous. Trimming took off 6 bases at V and 4 bases at J, with 18 bases between the two ends. CDR1 MDHEN and CDR2 SYDVKM come from the germline V gene. This CDR3 has 16 residues. DNA of the CDR3: TGTGCCAGCAGAATTGGCGTAGGATGGAGCACCGGGGAGCTGTTTTTT. Translation gives CASRIGVGWSTGELFF.

A remark on this clonotype: Since a much larger clone is just one base distant, this may be a read error. The chain uses TRBV5-1 and TRBJ1-2; D is unclear. V gave up 4 bases and J gave up 0 bases, with 10 bases separating them. The germline CDR1 and CDR2 sequences are SGHRS and YFSETQ. The CDR3 runs to 14 residues. This CDR3 is CASSASAPNYGYTF. CDR3 sequence (DNA): TGCGCCAGCAGCGCCTCCGCGCCTAACTATGGCTACACCTTC. Full variable domain (rest looked up from reference TRBV5-1 and TRBJ1-2): KAGVTQTPRYLIKTRGQQVTLSCSPISGHRSVSWYQQTPGQGLQFLFEYFSETQRNKGNFPGRFSGRQFSNSRSEMNVSTLELGDSALYLCASSASAPNYGYTFGSGTRLTVV.

J is TRBJ2-5 and V is TRBV15; D remains ambiguous. The V and J ends lost 7 bases and 4 bases respectively, with 16 bases between them. The germline V gene encodes CDR1 LNHNV and CDR2 YYDKDF (reference sequence). This CDR3 spans 14 amino acids. CDR3 nucleotide sequence: TGTGCCACCACTAGAGGCTGGGATGGAGAGACCCAGTACTTC. Protein product: CATTRGWDGETQYF.

This clonotype came up many times. The chain employs TRBV4-1 and TRBJ1-1, with D uncertain. Germline loops: CDR1 MGHRA, CDR2 YSYEKL. The CDR3 covers 16 residues. With 6 bases removed from V and 2 bases from J, the gap between germline ends came to 19 bases. The CDR3 region has the DNA TGCGCCAGCAGGCAATCTTGGGATAATGGTAACACTGAAGCTTTCTTT. Its protein product is CASRQSWDNGNTEAFF.

The chain links TRBV29-1 to TRBJ2-4; D gene uncertain. The CDR3 totals 14 residues. The V end was cut by 5 bases, the J end by 5 bases, with 16 bases between. Per the germline V gene, CDR1 is SQVTM and CDR2 is ANQGSEA. CDR3 sequence: CSVNLGQAQNIQYF. In nucleotides, the CDR3 is TGCAGCGTTAATTTGGGCCAGGCCCAAAACATTCAGTACTTC. The full variable domain, completed using reference TRBV29-1 and TRBJ2-4, is SAVISQKPSRDICQRGTSLTIQCQVDSQVTMMFWYRQQPGQSLTLIATANQGSEATYESGFVIDKFPISRPNLTFSTLTVSNMSPEDSSIYLCSVNLGQAQNIQYFGAGTRLSVL.

In its sample, this clonotype was seen a few times. The chain uses TRBV10-2 and TRBJ1-4; D is undetermined. Germline CDR1 WSHSY, CDR2 SAAADI. The ends were cut back, 8 bases at V and 5 bases at J, with 9 bases in the middle. The CDR3 has 12 residues. Written as DNA, the CDR3 is TGCGCCAGCGCGCCACTGAATGAAAAACTGTTTTTT. The encoded protein is CASAPLNEKLFF.

This clonotype showed up many times. The V gene is TRBV14, the J gene TRBJ2-3; D is undetermined. Trimming shortened V by 4 bases and J by 8 bases, and 7 bases separated the two germline ends. CDR3 length: 11 residues. Germline assignment: CDR1 SGHDN and CDR2 FVKESK. The CDR3 here is CASSPWRTQYF. Written as DNA, the CDR3 is TGTGCCAGCAGCCCTTGGCGTACGCAGTATTTT.

This clonotype was recorded at least ten times. V usage is TRBV12-3 or TRBV12-4 and J usage is TRBJ1-1, with D tentatively TRBD1 (5 bases). This CDR3 is built from 14 residues. The V end lost 5 bases, the J end lost 1 base, and 11 bases lay between the germline ends. The CDR3 coding sequence is TGTGCCAGCAGTAGCGGGGCCAGGAACACTGAAGCTTTCTTT. This codes for CASSSGARNTEAFF.

This clonotype was seen repeatedly, ten times or more. The V and J genes are TRBV20-1 and TRBJ2-3; TRBD2 matches at 11 bases. From germline, CDR1 is DFQATT and CDR2 SNEGSKA (reference sequence). The CDR3 length is 14 residues. After removal of 6 bases from V and 8 bases from J, the junction contained 10 bases not matched to a gene. The CDR3 sequence is CSAPTSGVLGTQYF. CDR3 in DNA: TGCAGTGCCCCGACTAGCGGGGTTCTGGGTACGCAGTATTTT.

This clonotype has ten or more counts. The chain employs TRBV28 and TRBJ2-3; 8 nucleotides match TRBD1. This CDR3 comprises 14 residues. From germline, CDR1 is MDHEN and CDR2 SYDVKM. CDR3 loop: CAFQGAGGTDTQYF. In DNA form, the CDR3 reads TGTGCTTTCCAGGGGGCAGGGGGCACAGATACGCAGTATTTT. Full variable domain (missing parts from reference TRBV28 and TRBJ2-3): DVKVTQSSRYLVKRTGEKVFLECVQDMDHENMFWYRQDPGLGLRLIYFSYDVKMKEKGDIPEGYSVSREKKERFSLILESASTNQTSMYLCAFQGAGGTDTQYFGPGTRLTVL.

Of note for this clonotype: A clone one base away is much larger, so this may be a read error. This rearrangement joins TRBV5-1 to TRBJ2-2, with D uncertain. Trimming left V 3 bases short and J 8 bases short, with 11 bases between. The germline V gene encodes CDR1 SGHRS and CDR2 YFSETQ. This CDR3 has 13 amino acids. The CDR3 loop reads CASSWVGSGELFF. CDR3 nucleotides: TGCGCCAGCAGCTGGGTAGGATCTGGGGAGCTGTTTTTT.

The rearrangement uses TRBV7-2 and TRBJ2-7, with D perhaps matching TRBD2 (6 bases). Per the germline V gene, CDR1 is SGHTA and CDR2 is FQGNSA. V was clipped by 3 bases and J by 5 bases, with 20 bases between them. The length of the CDR3 is 16 residues. The CDR3 region has the DNA TGTGCCAGCAGCTTCTTTTCGGGGACTCGGTTCAACGAGCAGTACTTC. Protein product: CASSFFSGTRFNEQYF.

This chain uses TRBV29-1 with TRBJ2-7; D is ambiguous. The germline V gene has CDR1 SQVTM and CDR2 ANQGSEA. The CDR3 is made up of 11 amino acids. Trimming removed 7 bases at V and 5 bases at J, with 12 bases between. The CDR3 region has the DNA TGCAGCGCCGGCGGCGTCCACGAGCAGTACTTC. This encodes CSAGGVHEQYF.

This chain uses TRBV5-6 with TRBJ2-3, with D unclear. Germline CDR1 is SGHDT and CDR2 is YYEEEE. This CDR3 has 12 amino acids. The V and J ends lost 4 bases and 4 bases respectively, with 7 bases between them. CDR3 bases: TGTGCCAGCAGCAGAACCCCAGATACGCAGTATTTT. Translated, it gives CASSRTPDTQYF.

This clonotype has just a few counts. The genes are TRBV11-2 and TRBJ2-7, with D unclear. CDR1 is SGHAT, CDR2 FQNNGV, per germline. V was cut by 5 bases and J by 0 bases, with 11 bases left in between. The CDR3 is 14 amino acids. CDR3 DNA sequence: TGTGCCAGCAGCCAAGACTCCGGCTCCTACGAGCAGTACTTC. This translates into CASSQDSGSYEQYF.

This chain uses TRBV29-1 with TRBJ2-1; D remains ambiguous. The CDR3 totals 13 residues. Germline-derived CDR1 and CDR2 are SQVTM and ANQGSEA. V gave up 4 bases and J gave up 2 bases, with 9 bases separating them. The CDR3 loop is CSVASVAYNEQFF. DNA of the CDR3: TGCAGCGTTGCCAGCGTAGCCTACAATGAGCAGTTCTTC.

V is TRBV10-3 and J is TRBJ2-3; D unclear. This CDR3 has 14 residues. In germline, CDR1 is ENHRY, CDR2 SYGVKD. V lost 4 bases and J lost 1, with 9 bases in between. CDR3: CAISVRAGTDTQYF. The CDR3 DNA sequence: TGTGCCATCAGTGTAAGGGCTGGCACAGATACGCAGTATTTT.

The V and J genes are TRBV15 and TRBJ2-5; the match to TRBD1 covers 8 bases. This CDR3 contains 15 residues. Germline CDR1 and CDR2: LNHNV and YYDKDF (reference sequence). With 2 bases clipped from V and 1 base from J, the junction kept 3 bases outside the gene matches. CDR3 DNA: TGTGCCACCAGCAGAATAGGACAGGGCCAAGAGACCCAGTACTTC. It codes for CATSRIGQGQETQYF.

Notes on this clonotype: Given a much more abundant clone one base away, this may be a read error. This chain uses TRBV20-1 with TRBJ2-5; no clear D gene. V was clipped by 6 bases and J by 5 bases, with 16 bases between them. Germline V CDR1 and CDR2: DFQATT, SNEGSKA (reference sequence). The CDR3 covers 13 residues. CDR3 nucleotide sequence: TGCAGTGCCCACAGACCAGCCCACGAGACCCAGTACTTC. It translates to CSAHRPAHETQYF.

About this clonotype: The junction departs from the called germline gene at one end, perhaps through a read error. The chain combines TRBV7-2 with TRBJ2-1; the match to TRBD2 covers 8 bases. The length of the CDR3 is 14 residues. Germline-derived CDR1 and CDR2 are SGHTA and FQGNSA. The CDR3 protein is CASKAGGPYKEQFF. The CDR3 nucleotides read TGTGCCAGCAAGGCGGGGGGCCCTTACAAGGAGCAGTTCTTC.

The rearrangement links TRBV7-2 to TRBJ2-3; D uncertain. The V end was cut by 0 bases, the J end by 0 bases, with 19 bases between. The germline gives CDR1 SGHTA, CDR2 FQGNSA. The CDR3 sequence is 19 residues long. CDR3 nucleotides: TGTGCCAGCAGCTTAGCCGACGTCGACCTACCTCCTAGCACAGATACGCAGTATTTT. This codes for CASSLADVDLPPSTDTQYF.

This clonotype was seen ten or more times. The chain is built from TRBV6-4 and TRBJ2-1; D unclear. CDR3 length: 15 residues. V lost 3 bases and J 13 bases, leaving 22 bases between the germline ends. Germline V gene lookup returns CDR1 MRHNA and CDR2 SNTAGT. Written as DNA, the CDR3 is TGTGCCAGCAGTGAAGGTCTCGGCTACTACCCACCTCAGTTCTTC. As protein: CASSEGLGYYPPQFF.

This clonotype has only one observation. This chain uses TRBV5-1 with TRBJ2-1; perhaps TRBD2 as D (5 bases). CDR1 SGHRS and CDR2 YFSETQ come from the germline V gene. V was clipped by 4 bases and J by 5 bases, with 13 bases between them. This CDR3 is 14 amino acids long. The CDR3 protein is CASSPERRNNEQFF. The CDR3, as DNA: TGCGCCAGCAGCCCGGAGAGGAGGAACAATGAGCAGTTCTTC.

The chain recombines TRBV2 with TRBJ1-1, with 8 bases identical to TRBD1. Germline V lookup: CDR1 SNHLY, CDR2 FYNNEI. V gave up 6 bases and J gave up 5 bases; unmatched junction bases: 11. This CDR3 has 15 amino acids. CDR3 coding DNA: TGTGCCAGCAGGATAACCGGGACAGGTGCGACTGAAGCTTTCTTT. This gives the protein CASRITGTGATEAFF.

This clonotype was picked up a small number of times. The chain joins TRBV29-1 to TRBJ1-2; no reliable D call. V dropped 5 bases and J dropped 8 bases, with 21 bases sitting between them. Germline CDR1 reads SQVTM; CDR2 reads ANQGSEA. The CDR3 runs to 14 residues. The CDR3 sequence: CSVFAPLSGWGYTF. CDR3 DNA: TGCAGCGTTTTCGCACCCTTGTCGGGTTGGGGCTACACCTTC.